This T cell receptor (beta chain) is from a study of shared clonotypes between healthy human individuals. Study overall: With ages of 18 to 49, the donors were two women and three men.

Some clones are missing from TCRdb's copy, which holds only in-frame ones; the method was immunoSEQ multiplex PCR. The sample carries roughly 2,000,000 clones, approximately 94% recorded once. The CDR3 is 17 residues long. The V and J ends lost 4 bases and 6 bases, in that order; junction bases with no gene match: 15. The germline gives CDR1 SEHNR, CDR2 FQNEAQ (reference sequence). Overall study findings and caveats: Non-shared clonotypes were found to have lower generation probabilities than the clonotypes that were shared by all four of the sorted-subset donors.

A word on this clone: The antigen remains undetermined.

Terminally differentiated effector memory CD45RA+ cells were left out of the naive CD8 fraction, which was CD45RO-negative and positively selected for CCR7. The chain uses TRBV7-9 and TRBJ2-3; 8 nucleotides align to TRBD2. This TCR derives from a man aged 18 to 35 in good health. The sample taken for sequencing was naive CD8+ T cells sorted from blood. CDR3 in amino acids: CASSSSPGRGASDTQYF. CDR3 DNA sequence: TGTGCCAGCAGCTCCTCCCCAGGGCGGGGGGCGTCGGATACGCAGTATTTT.